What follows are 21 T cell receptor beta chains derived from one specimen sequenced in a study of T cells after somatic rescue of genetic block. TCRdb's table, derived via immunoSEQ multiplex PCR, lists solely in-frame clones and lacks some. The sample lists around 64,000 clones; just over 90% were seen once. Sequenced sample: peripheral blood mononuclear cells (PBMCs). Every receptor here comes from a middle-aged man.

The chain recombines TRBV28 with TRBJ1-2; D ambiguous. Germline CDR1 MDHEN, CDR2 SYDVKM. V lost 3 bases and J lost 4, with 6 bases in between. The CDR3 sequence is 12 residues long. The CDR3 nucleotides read TGTGCCAGCAGTTTCAGAAGCTATGGCTACACCTTC. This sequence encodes CASSFRSYGYTF.

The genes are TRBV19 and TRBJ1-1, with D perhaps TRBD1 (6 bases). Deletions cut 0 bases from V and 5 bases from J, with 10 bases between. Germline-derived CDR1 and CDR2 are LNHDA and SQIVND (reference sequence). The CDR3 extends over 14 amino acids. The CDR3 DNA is TGTGCCAGTAGTATAGATCTAAGGGGGACTGAAGCTTTCTTT. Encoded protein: CASSIDLRGTEAFF.

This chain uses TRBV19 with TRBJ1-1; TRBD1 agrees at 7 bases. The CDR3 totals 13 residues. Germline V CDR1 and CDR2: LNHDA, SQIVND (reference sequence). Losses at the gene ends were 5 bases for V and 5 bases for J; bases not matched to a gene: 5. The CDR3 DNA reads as TGTGCCAGTAGTGACAGGGTTGGGACTGAAGCTTTCTTT. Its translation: CASSDRVGTEAFF.

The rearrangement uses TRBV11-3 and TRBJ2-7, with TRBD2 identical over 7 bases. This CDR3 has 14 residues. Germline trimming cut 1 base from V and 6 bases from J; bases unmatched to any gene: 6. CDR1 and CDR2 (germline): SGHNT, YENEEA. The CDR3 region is CASSLGAGEREQYF. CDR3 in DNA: TGTGCCAGCAGCTTAGGGGCGGGAGAGCGCGAGCAGTACTTC.

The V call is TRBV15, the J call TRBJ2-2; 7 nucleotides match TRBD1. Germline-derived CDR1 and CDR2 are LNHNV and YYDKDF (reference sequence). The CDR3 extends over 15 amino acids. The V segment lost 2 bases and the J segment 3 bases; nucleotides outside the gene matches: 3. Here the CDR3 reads CATSRWDRDTGELFF. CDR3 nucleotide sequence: TGTGCCACCAGCAGATGGGACAGAGACACCGGGGAGCTGTTTTTT. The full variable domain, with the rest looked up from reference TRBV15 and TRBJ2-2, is DAMVIQNPRYQVTQFGKPVTLSCSQTLNHNVMYWYQQKSSQAPKLLFHYYDKDFNNEADTPDNFQSRRPNTSFCFLDIRSPGLGDTAMYLCATSRWDRDTGELFFGEGSRLTVL.

The CDR3 bases are TGTGCCAGCAGCTGGACGGGACAGCCGTCCCAAGAGACCCAGTACTTC. Protein product: CASSWTGQPSQETQYF. The chain recombines TRBV7-9 with TRBJ2-5; 7 bases map to TRBD1. The CDR3 has 16 residues. Germline V lookup: CDR1 SEHNR, CDR2 FQNEAQ (reference sequence). V lost 4 bases, J lost 1 base, and 9 bases stayed unmatched. The full variable domain, in which reference TRBV7-9 and TRBJ2-5 provide the parts outside the CDR3, is DTGVSQNPRHKITKRGQNVTFRCDPISEHNRLYWYRQTLGQGPEFLTYFQNEAQLEKSRLLSDRFSAERPKGSFSTLEIQRTEQGDSAMYLCASSWTGQPSQETQYFGPGTRLLVL.

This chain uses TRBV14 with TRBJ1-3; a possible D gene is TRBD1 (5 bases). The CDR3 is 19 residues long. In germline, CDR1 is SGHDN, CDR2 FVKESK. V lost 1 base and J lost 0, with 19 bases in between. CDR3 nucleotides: TGTGCCAGCAGCCAAGGTGTTTTATCGGGACCTCGCTCTGGAAACACCATATATTTT. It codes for CASSQGVLSGPRSGNTIYF.

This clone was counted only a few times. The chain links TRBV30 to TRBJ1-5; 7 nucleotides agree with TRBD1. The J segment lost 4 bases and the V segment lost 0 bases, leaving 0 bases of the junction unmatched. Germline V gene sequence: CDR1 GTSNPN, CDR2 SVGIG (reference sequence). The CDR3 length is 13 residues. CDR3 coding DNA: TGTGCCTGGAGTGTACAGGGGAATCAGCCCCAGCATTTT. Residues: CAWSVQGNQPQHF. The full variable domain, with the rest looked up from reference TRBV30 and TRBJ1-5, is SQTIHQWPATLVQPVGSPLSLECTVEGTSNPNLYWYRQAAGRGLQLLFYSVGIGQISSEVPQNLSASRPQDRQFILSSKKLLLSDSGFYLCAWSVQGNQPQHFGDGTRLSIL.

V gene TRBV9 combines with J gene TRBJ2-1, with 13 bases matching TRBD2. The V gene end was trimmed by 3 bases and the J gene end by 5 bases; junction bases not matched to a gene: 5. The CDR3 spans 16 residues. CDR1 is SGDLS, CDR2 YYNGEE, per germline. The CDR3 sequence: CASSATGTSGNNEQFF. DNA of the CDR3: TGTGCCAGCAGCGCCACCGGGACTAGCGGGAACAATGAGCAGTTCTTC. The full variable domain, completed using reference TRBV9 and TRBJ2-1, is DSGVTQTPKHLITATGQRVTLRCSPRSGDLSVYWYQQSLDQGLQFLIQYYNGEERAKGNILERFSAQQFPDLHSELNLSSLELGDSALYFCASSATGTSGNNEQFFGPGTRLTVL.

The CDR3 reads CASSQDRASNQPQHF. In nucleotides, the CDR3 is TGCGCCAGCAGCCAAGACAGGGCGAGCAATCAGCCCCAGCATTTT. The chain uses TRBV4-1 and TRBJ1-5, with D possibly being TRBD1 (5 bases). The V gene's germline CDR1 is MGHRA and CDR2 YSYEKL. The CDR3 has 15 amino acids. Trimming stripped 0 bases from V and 1 base from J, with 7 bases between.

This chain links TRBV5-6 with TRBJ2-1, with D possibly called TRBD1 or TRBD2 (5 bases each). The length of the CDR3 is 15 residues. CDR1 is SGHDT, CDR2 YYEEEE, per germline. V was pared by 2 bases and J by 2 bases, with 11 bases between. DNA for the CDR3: TGTGCCAGCAGCTTCAGGGACGTCCCCTACAATGAGCAGTTCTTC. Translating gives CASSFRDVPYNEQFF.

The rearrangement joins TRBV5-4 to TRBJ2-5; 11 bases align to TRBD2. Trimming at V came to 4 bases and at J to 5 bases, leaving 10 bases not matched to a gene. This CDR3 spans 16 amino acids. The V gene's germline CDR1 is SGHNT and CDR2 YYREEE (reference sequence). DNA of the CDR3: TGTGCCAGCAGCCGTAATAGCGGGAGGGCCGGGGAGACCCAGTACTTC. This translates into CASSRNSGRAGETQYF.

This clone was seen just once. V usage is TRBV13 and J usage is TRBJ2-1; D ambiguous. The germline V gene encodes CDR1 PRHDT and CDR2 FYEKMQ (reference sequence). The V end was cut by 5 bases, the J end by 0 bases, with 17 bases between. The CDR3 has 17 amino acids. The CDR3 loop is CASSRITYGNSYNEQFF. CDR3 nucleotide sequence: TGTGCCAGCAGCCGAATAACGTACGGCAACTCCTACAATGAGCAGTTCTTC.

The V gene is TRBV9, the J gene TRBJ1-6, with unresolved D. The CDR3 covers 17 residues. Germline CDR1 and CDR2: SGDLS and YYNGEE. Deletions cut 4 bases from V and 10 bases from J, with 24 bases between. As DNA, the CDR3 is TGTGCCAGCAGCCCCCCGGCGGAAGACGATTTGGGGTCACCCCTCCACTTT. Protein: CASSPPAEDDLGSPLHF.

The CDR3: CASSLMGPNTEAFF. CDR3 in DNA: TGTGCCAGCAGCTTAATGGGCCCGAACACTGAAGCTTTCTTT. This chain connects TRBV7-8 to TRBJ1-1; no clear D gene. Germline loops: CDR1 SGHVS, CDR2 FQNEAQ. CDR3 size: 14 residues. V lost 2 bases and J 1 base, leaving 8 bases between the germline ends.

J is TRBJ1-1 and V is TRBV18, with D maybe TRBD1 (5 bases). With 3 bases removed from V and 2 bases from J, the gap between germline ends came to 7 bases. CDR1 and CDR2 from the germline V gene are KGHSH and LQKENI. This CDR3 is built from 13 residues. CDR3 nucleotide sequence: TGTGCCAGCTCACCCGACAGTAACACTGAAGCTTTCTTT. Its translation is CASSPDSNTEAFF.

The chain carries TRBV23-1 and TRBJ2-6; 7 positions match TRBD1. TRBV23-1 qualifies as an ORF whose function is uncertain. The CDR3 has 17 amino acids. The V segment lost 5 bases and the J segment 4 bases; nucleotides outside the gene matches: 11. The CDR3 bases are TGCGCCAGCAGTGCGAAGTTGACAGGGTCGGGGGCCAACGTCCTGACTTTC. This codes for CASSAKLTGSGANVLTF.

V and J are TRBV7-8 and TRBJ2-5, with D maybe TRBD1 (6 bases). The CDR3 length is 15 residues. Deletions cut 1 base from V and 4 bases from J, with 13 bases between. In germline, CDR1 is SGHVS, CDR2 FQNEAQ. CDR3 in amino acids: CASSLGNRVSETQYF. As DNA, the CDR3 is TGTGCCAGCAGCTTAGGAAACAGGGTCTCAGAGACCCAGTACTTC.

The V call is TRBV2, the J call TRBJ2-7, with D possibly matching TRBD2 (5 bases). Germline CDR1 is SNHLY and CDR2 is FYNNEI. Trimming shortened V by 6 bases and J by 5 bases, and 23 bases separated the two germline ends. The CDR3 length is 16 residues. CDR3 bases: TGTGCCAGCAGACAGAAGGTAGACTCGCGGGCCAACGAGCAGTACTTC. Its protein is CASRQKVDSRANEQYF.

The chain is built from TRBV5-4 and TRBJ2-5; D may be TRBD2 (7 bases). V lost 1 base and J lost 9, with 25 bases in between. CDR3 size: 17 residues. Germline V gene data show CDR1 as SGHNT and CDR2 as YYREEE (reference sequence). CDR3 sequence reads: CASSLTKVAGAPGAQYF. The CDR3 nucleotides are TGTGCCAGCAGCTTGACTAAGGTAGCGGGTGCCCCAGGGGCCCAGTACTTC.

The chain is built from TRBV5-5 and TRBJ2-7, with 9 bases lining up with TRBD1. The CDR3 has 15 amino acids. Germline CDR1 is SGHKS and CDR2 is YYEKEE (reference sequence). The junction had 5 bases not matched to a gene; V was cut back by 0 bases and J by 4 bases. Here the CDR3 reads CASSLAGTGPYEQYF. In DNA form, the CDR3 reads TGTGCCAGCAGCTTGGCCGGGACAGGGCCTTACGAGCAGTACTTC. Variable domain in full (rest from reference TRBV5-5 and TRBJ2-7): DAGVTQSPTHLIKTRGQQVTLRCSPISGHKSVSWYQQVLGQGPQFIFQYYEKEERGRGNFPDRFSARQFPNYSSELNVNALLLGDSALYLCASSLAGTGPYEQYFGPGTRLTVT.